These T cell receptor beta chains were read from a single sample in a study of blood T cell repertoires in COVID-19. Using immunoSEQ multiplex PCR, the repertoire was profiled, and TCRdb retains in-frame clones only, with some absent. The table lists about 59,000 clones, 65% to 90% of them singletons, with 25% to 30% in the top ten. Sequenced: peripheral blood. The receptors stem from a woman older than 75 with active or convalescent COVID-19. Each CDR3 is given with its conserved first and last residue. The D gene is left open where the match is weak. The listing skips clone size in some rows; elsewhere it reads once, few, many or a size class.

D gene,J gene,V gene,clone size,CDR3 DNA,CDR3 protein
-,TRBJ2-7,TRBV28,-,TGTGCCAGCAGTTGGGGGCAATACGAGCAGTACTTC,CASSWGQYEQYF
-,TRBJ1-5,TRBV7-8,-,TGTGCCAGCAGTCCCCAGGGCAGGGCGGATCAGCCCCAGCATTTT,CASSPQGRADQPQHF
-,TRBJ2-3,TRBV7-2,few,TGTGCCAGCAGCTCCCCCGGGCGAGCGGGTGAAGATACGCAGTATTTT,CASSSPGRAGEDTQYF
TRBD1,TRBJ1-2,TRBV19,-,TGTGCCAGTAGACCCGAGGGGGGACAGGGGTCTCTTGGCTACACCTTC,CASRPEGGQGSLGYTF
-,TRBJ1-1,TRBV7-9,-,TGTGCCAGCAGCGCTACAGAGAACACTGAAGCTTTCTTT,CASSATENTEAFF
-,TRBJ2-5,TRBV20-1,-,TGCAGTGCTACAGGGGAGGGGACCCAGTACTTC,CSATGEGTQYF
TRBD2,TRBJ2-3,TRBV11-2,-,TGTGCCAGCAGCTTTGGGGGAGGGCCCACAGATACGCAGTATTTT,CASSFGGGPTDTQYF
TRBD2,TRBJ2-7,TRBV5-1,-,TGCGCCAGCAGCAGCGGGGTGCCCTACGAGCAGTACTTC,CASSSGVPYEQYF
-,TRBJ1-2,TRBV6-1,-,TGTGCCAGCAGACCAGGGAACTATGGCTACACCTTC,CASRPGNYGYTF
-,TRBJ2-3,TRBV2,-,TGTGCCAGCAGTAGGACTCAATCTAGCACAGATACGCAGTATTTT,CASSRTQSSTDTQYF
TRBD1,TRBJ2-7,TRBV28,-,TGTGCCAGCAGTCGGGGACAGGGGATCTCCTACGAGCAGTACTTC,CASSRGQGISYEQYF
TRBD1,TRBJ1-2,TRBV28,-,TGTGCCATCTCCAGGGGGCGAAACTATGGCTACACCTTC,CAISRGRNYGYTF
TRBD1,TRBJ2-7,TRBV19,-,TGTGCCAGTAGTATGGGACAGGGCCCCTACGAGCAGTACTTC,CASSMGQGPYEQYF
-,TRBJ1-2,TRBV6-1,-,TGTGCCAGCAGTGAAACGACCGCCGACAGGAACTATGGCTACACCTTC,CASSETTADRNYGYTF
-,TRBJ2-1,TRBV28,once,TGTGCCAGCAGTTTTTGGATGGGGGCATACGAGCAGTTCTTC,CASSFWMGAYEQFF
-,TRBJ1-3,TRBV12-3/TRBV12-4,-,TGTGCCAGCACTTTTCGGAACACCATATATTTT,CASTFRNTIYF
-,TRBJ2-2,TRBV15,-,TGTGCCACCAAGGGTTCTGGGGGCGCGACCGGGGAGCTGTTTTTT,CATKGSGGATGELFF
-,TRBJ2-1,TRBV7-2,-,TGTGCCAGCAGCTCAGGGGTCTACAATGAGCAGTTCTTC,CASSSGVYNEQFF
-,TRBJ2-7,TRBV19,-,TGTGCCAGTAGCCGTCTATCGAGCTCCTACGAGCAGTACTTC,CASSRLSSSYEQYF
-,TRBJ2-4,TRBV10-3,-,TGTGCCACCCAAGCGGAAATCAAAAACATTCAGTACTTC,CATQAEIKNIQYF
-,TRBJ2-5,TRBV5-1,-,TGCGCCAGCAGCTCCTCTACGCGACAGGAGGAGACCCAGTACTTC,CASSSSTRQEETQYF
TRBD1,TRBJ1-2,TRBV27,-,TGTGCCAGCAGTTCGACGGACAGGGGGCGCGGCTACACCTTC,CASSSTDRGRGYTF
TRBD1,TRBJ2-7,TRBV10-3,-,TGTGCCATCCGGGGTTGGGGACAGACCTACGAGCAGTACTTC,CAIRGWGQTYEQYF
-,TRBJ1-1,TRBV7-3,-,TGTGCCAGCAGCTTACAGGCGGGAAACACTGAAGCTTTCTTT,CASSLQAGNTEAFF
TRBD1,TRBJ2-7,TRBV6-5,once,TGTGCCAGCAGTAGACAGGGGGCGACCTACGAGCAGTACTTC,CASSRQGATYEQYF
-,TRBJ2-5,TRBV6-5,few,TGTGCCAGCAGTTACTCGGGGCCTCCCCAAGAGACCCAGTACTTC,CASSYSGPPQETQYF
-,TRBJ2-5,TRBV2,-,TGTGCCAGCAGTGCCAGCGAGGAGACCCAGTACTTC,CASSASEETQYF
TRBD2,TRBJ2-1,TRBV10-1,-,TGCGCCAGCAGTGCCTTGACTAGCGGGGTGAATGAGCAGTTCTTC,CASSALTSGVNEQFF